The 10 T cell receptor beta chains given below trace back to one sample, sequenced in a study of blood T cell repertoires in COVID-19. The table came from immunoSEQ multiplex PCR; TCRdb's copy has only in-frame clones and leaves some out. Here the sample spans roughly 150,000 clones, around 88% being singletons. Sequenced: peripheral blood. Receptors originate from a human donor in a cohort sampled during active COVID-19.

This clone appeared once. This chain links TRBV5-6 with TRBJ2-7; D uncertain. This CDR3 is 12 amino acids long. The V end was cut by 3 bases, the J end by 2 bases, with 6 bases between. Germline V gene lookup returns CDR1 SGHDT and CDR2 YYEEEE. In DNA, the CDR3 is TGTGCCAGCAGCTATGAGGCCTACGAGCAGTACTTC. This gives the protein CASSYEAYEQYF.

This sequence joins TRBV6-2 or TRBV6-3 and TRBJ1-5; D is unresolved. Trimming removed 0 bases at V and 6 bases at J, with 18 bases between. The CDR3 has 17 amino acids. Germline V gives CDR1 MNHEY, CDR2 SVGEGT. The CDR3 DNA sequence: TGTGCCAGCAGTTACTCGAGCCGGTGGTCCCGCGGTCAGCCCCAGCATTTT. It codes for CASSYSSRWSRGQPQHF.

The chain couples TRBV5-6 to TRBJ2-3; 12 positions match TRBD2. J was trimmed by 2 bases and V by 0 bases; bases with no gene match: 4. The V gene's germline CDR1 is SGHDT and CDR2 YYEEEE. The CDR3 loop spans 17 amino acids. CDR3: CASSLDWTSGATDTQYF. In DNA, the CDR3 is TGTGCCAGCAGCTTGGATTGGACTAGCGGGGCCACAGATACGCAGTATTTT. Full variable domain (remainder filled in from reference TRBV5-6 and TRBJ2-3): DAGVTQSPTHLIKTRGQQVTLRCSPKSGHDTVSWYQQALGQGPQFIFQYYEEEERQRGNFPDRFSGHQFPNYSSELNVNALLLGDSALYLCASSLDWTSGATDTQYFGPGTRLTVL.

The V and J genes are TRBV6-2 or TRBV6-3 and TRBJ2-2; D is uncertain. The V gene lost 2 bases and the J gene lost 8 bases, with 9 bases spanning the gap. This CDR3 region has 13 residues. CDR1 is MNHEY, CDR2 SVGEGT, per germline. The CDR3 sequence is CASSYRLLGELFF. The CDR3 coding sequence is TGTGCCAGCAGTTACCGTCTTTTAGGGGAGCTGTTTTTT.

The V call is TRBV5-4, the J call TRBJ2-7; 10 bases agree with TRBD1. CDR1 SGHNT and CDR2 YYREEE come from the germline V gene (reference sequence). The length of the CDR3 is 16 residues. With 6 bases clipped from V and 3 bases from J, the junction kept 12 bases outside the gene matches. CDR3 loop: CASTPGGTGANYEQYF. The CDR3 DNA reads TGTGCCAGCACCCCTGGAGGGACAGGGGCGAACTACGAGCAGTACTTC. Using reference TRBV5-4 and TRBJ2-7 for the parts outside the CDR3, the full variable domain is ETGVTQSPTHLIKTRGQQVTLRCSSQSGHNTVSWYQQALGQGPQFIFQYYREEENGRGNFPPRFSGLQFPNYSSELNVNALELDDSALYLCASTPGGTGANYEQYFGPGTRLTVT.

V and J are TRBV5-1 and TRBJ1-2; no clear D. This CDR3 is 15 amino acids long. Germline CDR1 SGHRS, CDR2 YFSETQ. The ends were cut back, 2 bases at V and 1 base at J, with 12 bases in the middle. The CDR3 reads CASSLTLRGNYGYTF. The CDR3 DNA sequence: TGCGCCAGCAGCTTAACCCTACGGGGTAACTATGGCTACACCTTC.

This clone was recorded once. The V call is TRBV4-1, the J call TRBJ1-2; TRBD1 matches 7 bases. The trim removed 1 base at V and 8 bases at J, leaving 7 bases unmatched. The CDR3 has 14 amino acids. Germline V gene lookup returns CDR1 MGHRA and CDR2 YSYEKL. Here the CDR3 DNA reads TGCGCCAGCAGCCAAGGACAGGGAGGAGGCGGCTACACCTTC. As protein: CASSQGQGGGGYTF.

The rearrangement joins TRBV30 to TRBJ1-2; D uncertain. The V and J ends lost 0 bases and 2 bases respectively, with 10 bases between them. The germline V gene encodes CDR1 GTSNPN and CDR2 SVGIG (reference sequence). This CDR3 is built from 14 residues. CDR3 sequence reads: CAWSVLGGNYGYTF. CDR3 in DNA: TGTGCCTGGAGTGTACTGGGAGGGAACTATGGCTACACCTTC.

This clone was seen once. V usage is TRBV9 and J usage is TRBJ2-1; 11 nucleotides agree with TRBD2. CDR1 SGDLS and CDR2 YYNGEE come from the germline V gene. The CDR3 extends over 14 amino acids. The J segment lost 5 bases and the V segment lost 6 bases, leaving 4 bases of the junction unmatched. CDR3 in DNA: TGTGCCAGCAACTTGGGACTAGCGGACAATGAGCAGTTCTTC. It yields the protein CASNLGLADNEQFF.

This clone was counted between two and nine times. The chain uses TRBV19 and TRBJ1-5, with a tentative D call TRBD1 (6 bases). The length of the CDR3 is 18 residues. V was cut by 5 bases and J by 0 bases, with 20 bases left in between. Germline V gene lookup returns CDR1 LNHDA and CDR2 SQIVND (reference sequence). CDR3 sequence reads: CASSPIRQDWDSNQPQHF. The CDR3 DNA reads TGTGCCAGTAGTCCCATTCGACAGGATTGGGATAGCAATCAGCCCCAGCATTTT. Using reference TRBV19 and TRBJ1-5 for the parts outside the CDR3, the full variable domain is DGGITQSPKYLFRKEGQNVTLSCEQNLNHDAMYWYRQDPGQGLRLIYYSQIVNDFQKGDIAEGYSVSREKKESFPLTVTSAQKNPTAFYLCASSPIRQDWDSNQPQHFGDGTRLSIL.